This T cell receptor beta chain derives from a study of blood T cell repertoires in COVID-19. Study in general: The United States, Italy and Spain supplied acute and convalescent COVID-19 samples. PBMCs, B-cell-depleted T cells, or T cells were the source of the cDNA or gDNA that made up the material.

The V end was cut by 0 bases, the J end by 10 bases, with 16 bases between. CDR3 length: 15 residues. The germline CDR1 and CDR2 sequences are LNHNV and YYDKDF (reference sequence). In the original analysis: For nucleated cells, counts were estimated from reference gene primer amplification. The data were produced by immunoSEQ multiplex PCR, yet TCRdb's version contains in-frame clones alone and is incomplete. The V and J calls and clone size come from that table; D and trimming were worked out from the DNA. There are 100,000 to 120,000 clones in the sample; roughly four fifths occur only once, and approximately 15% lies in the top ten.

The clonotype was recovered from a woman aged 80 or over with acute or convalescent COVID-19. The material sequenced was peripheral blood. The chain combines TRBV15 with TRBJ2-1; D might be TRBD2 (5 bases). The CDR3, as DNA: TGTGCCACCAGCAGAGAGGCGGGCTCCGATCGGGAGCAGTTCTTC. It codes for CATSREAGSDREQFF.